The subject of this entry is one T cell receptor (beta chain). Antigen: not known. V was cut by 4 bases and J by 3 bases, with 16 bases left in between. CDR3 length: 15 residues. Germline CDR1 and CDR2: SGHNT and YYREEE (reference sequence). Data came from immunoSEQ multiplex PCR; TCRdb stores just in-frame clones and leaves some out. The sample includes about 99,000 clones, 90% to 96% of them seen just once. This entry belongs to a study of OX40 agonist ivuxolimab in advanced cancers. Study in general: Enrolled patients in dose escalation had cancers that were hepatocellular carcinoma, melanoma, renal cell or head and neck cancer.

Study-wide points: CD4+ and CD8+ T cells in blood underwent clonal expansion by week 6 at 0.1 to 3.0 mg/kg.

The source is an adult with an advanced solid tumor such as melanoma, head and neck, liver or kidney cancer. This chain links TRBV5-4 with TRBJ1-2; D is unclear. Source: CD4+ or CD8+ T cells sorted from blood, taken in a trial of the OX40 agonist ivuxolimab. CDR3 coding DNA: TGTGCCAGCAGCCCCCTGCTAAATTGGGACTATGGCTACACCTTC. It specifies CASSPLLNWDYGYTF.